These 14 T cell receptor beta chains share one sample of origin, sequenced in a study of blood T cell repertoires in COVID-19. Libraries were prepared by immunoSEQ multiplex PCR; TCRdb keeps only in-frame clonotypes and omits some of them. Of 20,000 to 30,000 clones listed, almost 90% are singletons. What was sequenced was peripheral blood. The receptors stem from a human donor in a cohort sampled during active COVID-19.

The gene calls are TRBV6-6 and TRBJ1-2, with no clear D. From germline, CDR1 is MNHNY and CDR2 SVGAGI (reference sequence). This CDR3 contains 15 residues. Trimming stripped 3 bases from V and 3 bases from J, with 14 bases between. In DNA, the CDR3 is TGTGCCAGCAGTTATACCGACACGGCGCACTATGGCTACACCTTC. Its translation: CASSYTDTAHYGYTF.

This chain joins TRBV3-1 (or the pseudogene TRBV3-2) and TRBJ2-7, with D possibly matching TRBD2 (6 bases). The CDR3 loop spans 14 amino acids. Germline lookup yields CDR1 LGHDT and CDR2 YNNKEL (reference sequence). The V and J ends lost 4 bases and 7 bases respectively, with 17 bases between them. CDR3 sequence: CASSPGRGAREQYF. In nucleotides, the CDR3 is TGTGCCAGCAGCCCGGGACGCGGGGCTCGGGAGCAGTACTTC.

The CDR3 loop reads CASSLAPRGASHQPQHF. In DNA, the CDR3 is TGTGCCAGCAGCTTAGCGCCCAGGGGCGCGAGCCATCAGCCCCAGCATTTT. The chain is built from TRBV7-8 and TRBJ1-5; tentatively, D is TRBD1 (6 bases). The CDR3 runs 17 residues. V lost 0 bases and J lost 5, with 17 bases in between. Germline values: CDR1 SGHVS, CDR2 FQNEAQ.

This clone showed up just a few times. The rearrangement joins TRBV19 to TRBJ1-5; 7 bases are shared with TRBD1. CDR1 and CDR2 (germline): LNHDA, SQIVND (reference sequence). The CDR3 consists of 11 residues. V was pared by 6 bases and J by 12 bases, with 5 bases of the junction left unmatched. The CDR3 loop is CASREGASQHF. CDR3 DNA sequence: TGTGCCAGTAGAGAGGGGGCTAGCCAGCATTTT.

The V call is TRBV19, the J call TRBJ1-5; the D gene is possibly TRBD1 (5 bases). Trimming shortened V by 3 bases and J by 0 bases, and 12 bases separated the two germline ends. CDR1 and CDR2 (germline): LNHDA, SQIVND (reference sequence). The CDR3 runs 16 residues. CDR3 DNA sequence: TGTGCCAGTAGTATGGGGACTGGTAATAGCAATCAGCCCCAGCATTTT. This translates into CASSMGTGNSNQPQHF.

The chain is built from TRBV5-1 and TRBJ2-1; D is uncertain. The CDR3 covers 15 residues. Trimming took 1 base from V and 5 from J, leaving 13 bases between them. Germline V gives CDR1 SGHRS, CDR2 YFSETQ. The CDR3, as DNA: TGCGCCAGCAGCTTGTTCGAAACGGGTAACAATGAGCAGTTCTTC. It translates to CASSLFETGNNEQFF.

The chain employs TRBV5-1 and TRBJ1-2; maybe TRBD1 (6 bases). V was clipped by 6 bases and J by 2 bases, with 11 bases between them. The germline CDR1 and CDR2 sequences are SGHRS and YFSETQ. The CDR3 covers 13 residues. The CDR3 here is CASTPGENYGYTF. As DNA, the CDR3 is TGCGCCAGCACCCCAGGGGAGAACTATGGCTACACCTTC.

This chain links TRBV5-4 with TRBJ2-1; 7 nucleotides agree with TRBD1. Trimming cost V 0 bases and J 4 bases; bases outside gene matches: 4. The germline gives CDR1 SGHNT, CDR2 YYREEE (reference sequence). The CDR3 is 15 amino acids. For the CDR3, the DNA is TGTGCCAGCAGCTTGGACAGGGGAACGTACAATGAGCAGTTCTTC. Amino acids: CASSLDRGTYNEQFF.

The chain links TRBV18 to TRBJ2-3, with 7 positions matching TRBD2. This CDR3 has 12 residues. Per the germline V gene, CDR1 is KGHSH and CDR2 is LQKENI. V lost 3 bases, J lost 10 bases, and 4 bases stayed unmatched. The CDR3 DNA reads TGTGCCAGCTCACCTGTGGGGGGGGCGCAGTATTTT. Amino acid sequence: CASSPVGGAQYF.

This chain connects TRBV12-5 to TRBJ2-1, with 13 bases fitting TRBD2. CDR1 and CDR2 from the germline V gene are LGHNT and FRNRAP. V was clipped by 0 bases and J by 4 bases; unmatched bases: 3. The CDR3 loop spans 17 amino acids. The CDR3 sequence is CASGLVPTSGGYNEQFF. The CDR3 coding sequence is TGTGCTAGTGGTTTGGTACCGACTAGCGGGGGGTACAATGAGCAGTTCTTC.

This rearrangement joins TRBV4-2 to TRBJ1-1; 8 bases match TRBD1. This CDR3 region has 15 residues. Trimming took 1 base from V and 7 from J; bases not matched to a gene: 8. Per germline, CDR1 LGHNA and CDR2 YNFKEQ. DNA of the CDR3: TGTGCCAGCAGCCAAGGGAGGACAGGGATCCTTGAAGCTTTCTTT. Its protein is CASSQGRTGILEAFF.

This clone turned up a few times. The rearrangement joins TRBV6-5 to TRBJ2-7, with 9 bases fitting TRBD1. CDR3 length equals 14 residues. CDR1 and CDR2 (germline): MNHEY, SVGAGI. Trimming at V came to 6 bases and at J to 3 bases, leaving 6 bases not matched to a gene. The CDR3 DNA follows: TGTGCCAGCAGGCTGGGGACAGGGTTCTACGAGCAGTACTTC. It codes for CASRLGTGFYEQYF.

This rearrangement joins TRBV6-5 to TRBJ2-7; 10 nucleotides match TRBD1. Germline trimming cut 6 bases from V and 3 bases from J; bases unmatched to any gene: 2. Looked up from germline, CDR1 is MNHEY and CDR2 is SVGAGI. The CDR3 is 13 amino acids. Written as DNA, the CDR3 is TGTGCCAGCAGCTGGACAGGGGGCTACGAGCAGTACTTC. It codes for CASSWTGGYEQYF.

This clone was picked up one time. The chain joins TRBV24-1 to TRBJ2-1, with D perhaps matching TRBD2 (5 bases). Germline V CDR1 and CDR2: KGHDR, SFDVKD. The length of the CDR3 is 13 residues. V was shortened by 0 bases and J by 7 bases, with 6 bases between the two germline ends. Written as DNA, the CDR3 is TGTGCCACCAGTGATTTGAGGAGGAATGAGCAGTTCTTC. Protein: CATSDLRRNEQFF.